The present T cell receptor beta chain was sequenced within a study of blood T cell repertoires in COVID-19. CDR1 and CDR2 (germline): SEHNR, FQNEAQ (reference sequence). This CDR3 has 16 residues. Trimming left V 1 base short and J 4 bases short, with 13 bases between. Produced via immunoSEQ multiplex PCR; TCRdb's table is partial and in-frame only. Altogether 200,000 to 250,000 clones are present, about 83% being singletons, with the ten largest covering about 4.6%. This clonotype was sampled from a woman between 45 and 65 years old who had been exposed to COVID-19. Sequencing was done on a sample of PBMCs or T cells enriched from blood (not recorded which). The chain joins TRBV7-9 to TRBJ1-4; possible D gene TRBD1, 6 bases. The chain's CDR3 is CASSLGRGANNEKLFF. In DNA, the CDR3 is TGTGCCAGCAGCTTAGGGCGGGGGGCGAATAATGAAAAACTGTTTTTT.